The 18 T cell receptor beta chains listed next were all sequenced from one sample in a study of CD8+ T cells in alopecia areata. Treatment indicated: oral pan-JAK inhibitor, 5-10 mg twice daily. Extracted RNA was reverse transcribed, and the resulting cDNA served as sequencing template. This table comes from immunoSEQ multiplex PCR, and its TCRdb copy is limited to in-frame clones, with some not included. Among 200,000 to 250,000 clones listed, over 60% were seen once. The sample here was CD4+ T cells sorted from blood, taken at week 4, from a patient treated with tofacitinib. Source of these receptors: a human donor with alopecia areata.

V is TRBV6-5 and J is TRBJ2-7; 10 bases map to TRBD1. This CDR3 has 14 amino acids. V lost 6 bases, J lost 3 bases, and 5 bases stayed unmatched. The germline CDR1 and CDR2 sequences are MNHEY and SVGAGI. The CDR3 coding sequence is TGTGCCAGCAGCACCGGGGACAGGGGCTACGAGCAGTACTTC. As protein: CASSTGDRGYEQYF.

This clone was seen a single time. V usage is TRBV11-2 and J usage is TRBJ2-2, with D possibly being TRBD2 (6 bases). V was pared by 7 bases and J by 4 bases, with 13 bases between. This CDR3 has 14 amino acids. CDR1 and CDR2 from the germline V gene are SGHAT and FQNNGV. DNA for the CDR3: TGTGCCAGCATCGGCCGGGGACTCACCGGGGAGCTGTTTTTT. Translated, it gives CASIGRGLTGELFF.

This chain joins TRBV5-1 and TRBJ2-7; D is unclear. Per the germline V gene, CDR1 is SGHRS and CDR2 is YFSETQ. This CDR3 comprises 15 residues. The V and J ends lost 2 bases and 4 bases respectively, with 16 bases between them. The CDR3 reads CASSFGNYLGYEQYF. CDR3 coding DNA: TGCGCCAGCAGCTTCGGCAATTACCTTGGGTACGAGCAGTACTTC.

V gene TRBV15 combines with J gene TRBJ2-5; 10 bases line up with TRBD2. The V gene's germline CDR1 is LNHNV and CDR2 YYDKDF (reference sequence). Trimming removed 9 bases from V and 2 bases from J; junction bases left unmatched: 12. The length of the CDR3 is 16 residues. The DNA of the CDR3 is TGTGCCACGAGCCTAGCGGGGGCCCCTGGGCAAGAGACCCAGTACTTC. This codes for CATSLAGAPGQETQYF.

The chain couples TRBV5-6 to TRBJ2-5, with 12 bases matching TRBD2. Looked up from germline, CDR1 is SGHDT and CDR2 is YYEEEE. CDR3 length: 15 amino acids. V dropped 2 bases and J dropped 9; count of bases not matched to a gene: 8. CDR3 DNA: TGTGCCAGCAGCTTTGGGGGACTAGCGGGTTCTTCCCAGTACTTC. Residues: CASSFGGLAGSSQYF.

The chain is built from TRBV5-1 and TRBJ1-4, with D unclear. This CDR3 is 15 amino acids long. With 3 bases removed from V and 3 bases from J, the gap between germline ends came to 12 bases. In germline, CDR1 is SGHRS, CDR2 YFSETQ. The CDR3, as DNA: TGCGCCAGCAGCTCTCGACCGGAATCTAATGAAAAACTGTTTTTT. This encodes CASSSRPESNEKLFF.

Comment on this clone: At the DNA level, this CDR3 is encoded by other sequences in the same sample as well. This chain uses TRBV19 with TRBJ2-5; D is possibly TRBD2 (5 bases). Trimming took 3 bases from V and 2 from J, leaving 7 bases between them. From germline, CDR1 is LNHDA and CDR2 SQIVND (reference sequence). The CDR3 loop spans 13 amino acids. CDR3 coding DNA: TGTGCCAGTAGTATCCGAGGGCAAGAGACCCAGTACTTC. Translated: CASSIRGQETQYF.

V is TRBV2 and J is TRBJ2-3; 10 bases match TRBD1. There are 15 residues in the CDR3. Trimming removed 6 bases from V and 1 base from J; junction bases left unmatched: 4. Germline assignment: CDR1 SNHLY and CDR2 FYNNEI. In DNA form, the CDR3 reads TGTGCCAGCAGGAAGACAGGGGGCGGCACAGATACGCAGTATTTT. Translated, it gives CASRKTGGGTDTQYF.

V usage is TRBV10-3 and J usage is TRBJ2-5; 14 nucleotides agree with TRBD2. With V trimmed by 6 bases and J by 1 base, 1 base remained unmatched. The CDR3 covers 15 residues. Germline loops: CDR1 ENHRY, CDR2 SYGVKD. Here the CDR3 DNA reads TGTGCCATCAGAGGGACTAGCGGGGGCCAAGAGACCCAGTACTTC. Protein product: CAIRGTSGGQETQYF.

The DNA of the CDR3 is TGTGCCTGGAGTGTAGAGGTGGACACTGAAGCTTTCTTT. Translated: CAWSVEVDTEAFF. The V and J genes are TRBV30 and TRBJ1-1; no firm D call. This CDR3 spans 13 amino acids. Germline V gene lookup returns CDR1 GTSNPN and CDR2 SVGIG (reference sequence). Trimming stripped 0 bases from V and 3 bases from J, with 8 bases between.

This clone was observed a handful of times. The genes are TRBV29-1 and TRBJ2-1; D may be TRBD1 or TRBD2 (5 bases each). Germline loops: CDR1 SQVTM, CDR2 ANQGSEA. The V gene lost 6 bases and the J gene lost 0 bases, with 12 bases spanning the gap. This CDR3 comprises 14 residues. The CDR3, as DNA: TGCAGCGTGGGGCACGGGGCCTCCTACAATGAGCAGTTCTTC. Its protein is CSVGHGASYNEQFF.

DNA of the CDR3: TGTGCCAGCAGTGGACAGGGAAAAGGCTACACCTTC. Protein: CASSGQGKGYTF. The chain joins TRBV6-6 to TRBJ1-2; 8 bases are a match to TRBD1. The V and J ends lost 5 bases and 8 bases, in that order; junction bases with no gene match: 4. CDR1 and CDR2 (germline): MNHNY, SVGAGI (reference sequence). The CDR3 contains 12 residues.

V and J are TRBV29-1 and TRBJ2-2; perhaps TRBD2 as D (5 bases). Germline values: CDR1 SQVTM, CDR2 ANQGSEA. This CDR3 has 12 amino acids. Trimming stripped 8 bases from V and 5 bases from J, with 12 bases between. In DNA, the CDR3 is TGCAGCATAGCGAGGGAGACCGGGGAGCTGTTTTTT. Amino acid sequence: CSIARETGELFF.

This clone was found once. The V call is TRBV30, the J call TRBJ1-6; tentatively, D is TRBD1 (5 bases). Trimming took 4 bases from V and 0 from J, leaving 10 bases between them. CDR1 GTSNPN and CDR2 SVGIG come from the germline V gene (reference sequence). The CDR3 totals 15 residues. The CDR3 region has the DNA TGTGCCTGGAACAGGTTGGGCTCCTATAATTCACCCCTCCACTTT. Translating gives CAWNRLGSYNSPLHF.

CDR3 protein: CASSAHYGGQGGGEQYF. The CDR3 DNA follows: TGTGCCAGCAGTGCACACTACGGCGGACAGGGGGGCGGCGAGCAGTACTTC. The chain employs TRBV25-1 and TRBJ2-7; 10 bases match TRBD1. The CDR3 totals 17 residues. Germline CDR1 and CDR2: MGHDK and SYGVNS. V was pared by 4 bases and J by 6 bases, with 15 bases of the junction left unmatched.

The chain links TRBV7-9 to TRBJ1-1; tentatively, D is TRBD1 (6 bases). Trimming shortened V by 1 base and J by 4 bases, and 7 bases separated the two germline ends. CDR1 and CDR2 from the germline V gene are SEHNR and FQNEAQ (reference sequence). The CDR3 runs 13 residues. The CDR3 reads CASSLGGGTEAFF. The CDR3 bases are TGTGCCAGCAGCTTAGGAGGGGGCACTGAAGCTTTCTTT.

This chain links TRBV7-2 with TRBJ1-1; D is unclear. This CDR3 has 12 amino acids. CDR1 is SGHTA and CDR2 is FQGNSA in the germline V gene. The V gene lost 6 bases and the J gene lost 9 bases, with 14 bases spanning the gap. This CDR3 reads CASSKNRDKAFF. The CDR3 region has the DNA TGTGCCAGCAGTAAAAACCGAGACAAAGCTTTCTTT.

The CDR3: CAWERVWTSGDRDTQYF. The CDR3 region has the DNA TGTGCCTGGGAGAGAGTCTGGACTAGCGGCGATCGGGATACGCAGTATTTT. This chain uses TRBV30 with TRBJ2-3; 10 nucleotides agree with TRBD2. V lost 5 bases, J lost 6 bases, and 17 bases stayed unmatched. CDR1 and CDR2 (germline): GTSNPN, SVGIG (reference sequence). The CDR3 has 17 amino acids.